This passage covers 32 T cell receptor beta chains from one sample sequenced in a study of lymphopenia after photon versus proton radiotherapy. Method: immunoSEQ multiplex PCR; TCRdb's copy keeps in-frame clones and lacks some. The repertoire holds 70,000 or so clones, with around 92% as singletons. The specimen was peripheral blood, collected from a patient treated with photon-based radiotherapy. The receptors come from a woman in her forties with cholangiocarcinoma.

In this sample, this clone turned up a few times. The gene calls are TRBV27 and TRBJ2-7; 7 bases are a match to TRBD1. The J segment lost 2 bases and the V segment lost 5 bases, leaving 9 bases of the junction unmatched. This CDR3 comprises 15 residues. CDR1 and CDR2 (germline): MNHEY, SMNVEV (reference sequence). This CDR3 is CASSPPGTVTYEQYF. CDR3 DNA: TGTGCCAGCAGTCCCCCCGGGACAGTAACCTACGAGCAGTACTTC.

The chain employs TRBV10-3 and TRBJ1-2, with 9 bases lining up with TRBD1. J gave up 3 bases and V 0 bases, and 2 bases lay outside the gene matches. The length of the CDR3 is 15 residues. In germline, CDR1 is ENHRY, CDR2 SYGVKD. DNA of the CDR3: TGTGCCATCAGTGAGTCGGGACAGGGCTACTATGGCTACACCTTC. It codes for CAISESGQGYYGYTF.

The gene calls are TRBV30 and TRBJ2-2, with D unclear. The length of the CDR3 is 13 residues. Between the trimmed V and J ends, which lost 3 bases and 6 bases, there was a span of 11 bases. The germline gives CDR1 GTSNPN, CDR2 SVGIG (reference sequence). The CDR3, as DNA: TGTGCCTGGAGGCTAGATCGGTCCGGGGAGCTGTTTTTT. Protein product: CAWRLDRSGELFF.

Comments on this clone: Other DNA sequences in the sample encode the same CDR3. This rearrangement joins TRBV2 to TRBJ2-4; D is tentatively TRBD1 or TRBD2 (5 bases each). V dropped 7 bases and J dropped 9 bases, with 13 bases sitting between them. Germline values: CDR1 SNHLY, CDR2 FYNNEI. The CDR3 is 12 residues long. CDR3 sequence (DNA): TGTGCCAGCACCGTGACGGGGACCATTCAGTACTTC. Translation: CASTVTGTIQYF.

CDR3 amino acids: CASSSLGLAGDSEQFF. For the CDR3, the DNA is TGTGCCAGCAGTAGTCTGGGACTAGCGGGAGACAGTGAGCAGTTCTTC. The gene calls are TRBV7-6 and TRBJ2-1, with 14 bases aligning to TRBD2. CDR1 and CDR2 (germline): SGHVS, FNYEAQ. Losses at the gene ends were 6 bases for V and 9 bases for J; bases not matched to a gene: 10. The CDR3 spans 16 residues.

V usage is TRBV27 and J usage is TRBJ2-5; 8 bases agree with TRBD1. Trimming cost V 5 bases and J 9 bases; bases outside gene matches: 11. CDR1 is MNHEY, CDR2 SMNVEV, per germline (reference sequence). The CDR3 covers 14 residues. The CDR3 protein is CASSRQTGDFAQYF. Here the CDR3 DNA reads TGTGCCAGCAGTCGCCAGACAGGGGATTTCGCCCAGTACTTC.

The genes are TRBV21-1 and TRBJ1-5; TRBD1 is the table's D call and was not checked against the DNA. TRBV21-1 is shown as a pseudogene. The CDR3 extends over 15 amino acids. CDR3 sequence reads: CASSKGAGPNQPQHF. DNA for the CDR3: TGTGCCAGCAGCAAAGGAGCAGGTCCAAATCAGCCCCAGCATTTT.

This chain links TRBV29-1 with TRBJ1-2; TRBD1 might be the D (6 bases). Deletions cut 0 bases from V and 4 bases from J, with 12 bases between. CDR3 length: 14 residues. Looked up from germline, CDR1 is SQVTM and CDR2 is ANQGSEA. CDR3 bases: TGCAGCGTTGAAGAAACAGGGTCCTTCTATGGCTACACCTTC. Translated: CSVEETGSFYGYTF.

CDR3 sequence reads: CASSPGRKSSGNTIYF. DNA of the CDR3: TGCGCCAGCAGCCCCGGGAGGAAGAGCTCTGGAAACACCATATATTTT. The gene calls are TRBV5-1 and TRBJ1-3; D remains ambiguous. This CDR3 region has 16 residues. V dropped 4 bases and J dropped 0 bases, with 14 bases sitting between them. The germline gives CDR1 SGHRS, CDR2 YFSETQ.

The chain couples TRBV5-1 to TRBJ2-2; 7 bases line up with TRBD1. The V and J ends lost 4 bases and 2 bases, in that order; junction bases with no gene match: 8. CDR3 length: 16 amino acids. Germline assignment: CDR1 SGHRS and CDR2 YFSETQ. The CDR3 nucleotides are TGCGCCAGCAGCGATACCGGGACAGCTAACACCGGGGAGCTGTTTTTT. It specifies CASSDTGTANTGELFF.

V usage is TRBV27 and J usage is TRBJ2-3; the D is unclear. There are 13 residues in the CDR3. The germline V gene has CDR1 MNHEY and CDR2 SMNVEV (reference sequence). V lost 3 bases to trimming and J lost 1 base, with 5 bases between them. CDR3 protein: CASSFGGTDTQYF. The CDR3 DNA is TGTGCCAGCAGTTTTGGGGGCACAGATACGCAGTATTTT.

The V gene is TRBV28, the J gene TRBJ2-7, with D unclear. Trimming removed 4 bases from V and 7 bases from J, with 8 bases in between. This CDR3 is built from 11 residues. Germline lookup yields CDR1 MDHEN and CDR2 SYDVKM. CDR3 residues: CASSSNVEQYF. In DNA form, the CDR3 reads TGTGCCAGCAGTTCGAATGTAGAGCAGTACTTC.

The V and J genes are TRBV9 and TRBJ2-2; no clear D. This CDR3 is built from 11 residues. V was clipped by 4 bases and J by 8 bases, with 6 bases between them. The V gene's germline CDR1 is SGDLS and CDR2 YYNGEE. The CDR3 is CASSKGGELFF. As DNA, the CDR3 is TGTGCCAGCAGCAAAGGGGGGGAGCTGTTTTTT.

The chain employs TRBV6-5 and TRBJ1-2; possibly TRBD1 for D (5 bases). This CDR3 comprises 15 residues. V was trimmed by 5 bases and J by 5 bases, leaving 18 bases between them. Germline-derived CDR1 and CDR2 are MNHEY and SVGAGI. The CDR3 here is CASSTGTPEGYGYTF. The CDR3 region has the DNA TGTGCCAGCAGTACCGGGACCCCCGAGGGGTATGGCTACACCTTC.

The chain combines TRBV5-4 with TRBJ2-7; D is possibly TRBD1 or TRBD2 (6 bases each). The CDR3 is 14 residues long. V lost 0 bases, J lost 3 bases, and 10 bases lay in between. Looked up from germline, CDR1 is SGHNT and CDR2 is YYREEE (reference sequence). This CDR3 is CASSLEGGYYEQYF. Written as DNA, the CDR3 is TGTGCCAGCAGCTTGGAGGGGGGATACTACGAGCAGTACTTC. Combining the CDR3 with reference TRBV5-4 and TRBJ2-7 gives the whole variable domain ETGVTQSPTHLIKTRGQQVTLRCSSQSGHNTVSWYQQALGQGPQFIFQYYREEENGRGNFPPRFSGLQFPNYSSELNVNALELDDSALYLCASSLEGGYYEQYFGPGTRLTVT.

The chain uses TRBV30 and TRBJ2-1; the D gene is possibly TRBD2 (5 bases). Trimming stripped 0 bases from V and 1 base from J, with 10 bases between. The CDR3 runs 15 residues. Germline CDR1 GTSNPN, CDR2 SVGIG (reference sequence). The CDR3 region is CAWSVGGTSYNEQFF. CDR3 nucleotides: TGTGCCTGGAGTGTAGGAGGAACGTCCTACAATGAGCAGTTCTTC.

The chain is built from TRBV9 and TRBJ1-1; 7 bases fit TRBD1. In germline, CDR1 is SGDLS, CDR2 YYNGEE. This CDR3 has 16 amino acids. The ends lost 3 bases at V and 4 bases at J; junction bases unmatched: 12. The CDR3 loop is CASSALAPQGLTEAFF. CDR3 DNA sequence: TGTGCCAGCAGCGCCCTTGCTCCACAGGGGCTCACTGAAGCTTTCTTT.

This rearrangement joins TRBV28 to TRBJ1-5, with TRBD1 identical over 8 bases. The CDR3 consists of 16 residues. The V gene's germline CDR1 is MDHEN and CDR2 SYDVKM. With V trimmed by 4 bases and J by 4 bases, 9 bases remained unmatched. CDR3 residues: CASSSWGRGQNQPQHF. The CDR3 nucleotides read TGTGCCAGCAGTTCCTGGGGCAGGGGGCAAAATCAGCCCCAGCATTTT.

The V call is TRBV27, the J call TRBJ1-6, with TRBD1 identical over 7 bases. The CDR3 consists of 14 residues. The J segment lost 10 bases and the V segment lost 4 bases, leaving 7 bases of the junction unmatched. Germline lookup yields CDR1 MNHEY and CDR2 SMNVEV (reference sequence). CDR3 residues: CASSSTGYRSPLHF. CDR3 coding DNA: TGTGCCAGCAGTTCGACAGGGTACAGGTCACCCCTCCACTTT.

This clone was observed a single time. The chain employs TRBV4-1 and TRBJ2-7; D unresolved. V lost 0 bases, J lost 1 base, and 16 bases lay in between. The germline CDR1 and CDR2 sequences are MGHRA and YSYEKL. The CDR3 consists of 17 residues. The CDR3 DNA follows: TGCGCCAGCAGCCAAGATATGGCGGTAATGCGTTCCTACGAGCAGTACTTC. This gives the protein CASSQDMAVMRSYEQYF.

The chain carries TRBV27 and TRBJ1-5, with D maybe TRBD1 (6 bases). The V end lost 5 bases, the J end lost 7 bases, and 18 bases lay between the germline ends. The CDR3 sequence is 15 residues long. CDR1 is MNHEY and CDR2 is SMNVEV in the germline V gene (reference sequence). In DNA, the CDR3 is TGTGCCAGCAGTCCCTACAGGGATTTGGGCCAGCCCCAGCATTTT. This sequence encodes CASSPYRDLGQPQHF.

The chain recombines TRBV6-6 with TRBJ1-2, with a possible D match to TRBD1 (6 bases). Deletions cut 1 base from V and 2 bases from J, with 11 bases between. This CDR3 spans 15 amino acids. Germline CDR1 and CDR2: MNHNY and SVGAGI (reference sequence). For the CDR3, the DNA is TGTGCCAGCAGTTACTTAAGGGGGTCGAACTATGGCTACACCTTC. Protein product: CASSYLRGSNYGYTF.

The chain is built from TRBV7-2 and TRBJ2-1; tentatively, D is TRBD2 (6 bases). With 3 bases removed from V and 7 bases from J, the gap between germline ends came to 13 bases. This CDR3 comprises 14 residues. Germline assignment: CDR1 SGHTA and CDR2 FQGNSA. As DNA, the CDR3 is TGTGCCAGCAGCTTGGCGGGGTCTTGGAATGAGCAGTTCTTC. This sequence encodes CASSLAGSWNEQFF.

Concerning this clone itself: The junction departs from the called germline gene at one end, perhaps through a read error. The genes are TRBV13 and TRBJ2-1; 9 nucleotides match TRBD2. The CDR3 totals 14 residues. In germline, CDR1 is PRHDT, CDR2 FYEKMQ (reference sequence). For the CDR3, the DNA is TGTGCCAGCAGCGTAGGAGCGGGGGGAGGTGAGCAGTTCTTC. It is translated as CASSVGAGGGEQFF.

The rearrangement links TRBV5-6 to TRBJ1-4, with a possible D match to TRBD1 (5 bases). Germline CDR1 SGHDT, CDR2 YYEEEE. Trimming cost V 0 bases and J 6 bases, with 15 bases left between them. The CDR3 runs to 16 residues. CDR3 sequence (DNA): TGTGCCAGCAGCTTGGGGGAGTACGGGGGATATGAAAAACTGTTTTTT. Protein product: CASSLGEYGGYEKLFF. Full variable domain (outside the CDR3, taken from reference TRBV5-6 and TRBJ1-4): DAGVTQSPTHLIKTRGQQVTLRCSPKSGHDTVSWYQQALGQGPQFIFQYYEEEERQRGNFPDRFSGHQFPNYSSELNVNALLLGDSALYLCASSLGEYGGYEKLFFGSGTQLSVL.

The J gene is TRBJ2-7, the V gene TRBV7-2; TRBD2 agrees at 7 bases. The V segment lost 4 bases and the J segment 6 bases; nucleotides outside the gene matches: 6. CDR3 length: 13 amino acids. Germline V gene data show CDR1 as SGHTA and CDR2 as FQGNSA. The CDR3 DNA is TGTGCCAGCAGCTCTAACGGCGGGGGCGAGCAGTACTTC. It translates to CASSSNGGGEQYF.

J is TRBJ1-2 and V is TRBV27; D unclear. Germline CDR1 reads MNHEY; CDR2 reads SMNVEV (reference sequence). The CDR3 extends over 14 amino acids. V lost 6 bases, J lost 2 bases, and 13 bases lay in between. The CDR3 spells CASSHASVNYGYTF. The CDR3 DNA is TGTGCCAGCAGCCACGCCTCAGTCAACTATGGCTACACCTTC.

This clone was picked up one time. CDR3 region: CASSPAVGNHGNTEAFF. Written as DNA, the CDR3 is TGCGCCAGCAGTCCTGCGGTCGGCAATCATGGGAACACTGAAGCTTTCTTT. This chain joins TRBV10-2 and TRBJ1-1; D not certain. The CDR3 is 17 amino acids. Looked up from germline, CDR1 is WSHSY and CDR2 is SAAADI. V lost 5 bases and J 1 base, leaving 20 bases between the germline ends.

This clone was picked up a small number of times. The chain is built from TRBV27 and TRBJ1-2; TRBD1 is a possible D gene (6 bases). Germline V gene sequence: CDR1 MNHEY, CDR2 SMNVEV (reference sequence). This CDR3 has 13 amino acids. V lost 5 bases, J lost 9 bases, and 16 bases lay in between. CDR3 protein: CASSPGGPESYTF. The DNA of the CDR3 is TGTGCCAGCAGTCCCGGGGGCCCCGAAAGCTACACCTTC.

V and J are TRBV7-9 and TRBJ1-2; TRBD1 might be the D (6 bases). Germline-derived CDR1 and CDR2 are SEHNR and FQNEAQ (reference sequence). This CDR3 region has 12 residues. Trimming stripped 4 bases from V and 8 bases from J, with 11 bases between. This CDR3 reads CASSSQGEGYTF. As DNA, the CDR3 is TGTGCCAGCAGCTCACAGGGAGAGGGCTACACCTTC. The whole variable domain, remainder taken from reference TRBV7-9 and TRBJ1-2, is DTGVSQNPRHKITKRGQNVTFRCDPISEHNRLYWYRQTLGQGPEFLTYFQNEAQLEKSRLLSDRFSAERPKGSFSTLEIQRTEQGDSAMYLCASSSQGEGYTFGSGTRLTVV.

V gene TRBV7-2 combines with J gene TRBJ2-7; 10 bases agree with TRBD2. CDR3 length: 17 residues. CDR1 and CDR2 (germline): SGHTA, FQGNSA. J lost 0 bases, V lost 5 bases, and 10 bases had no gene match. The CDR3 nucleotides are TGTGCCAGCAGCCTCCTCCTACTAGCGGGGCCCTCCTACGAGCAGTACTTC. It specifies CASSLLLLAGPSYEQYF.

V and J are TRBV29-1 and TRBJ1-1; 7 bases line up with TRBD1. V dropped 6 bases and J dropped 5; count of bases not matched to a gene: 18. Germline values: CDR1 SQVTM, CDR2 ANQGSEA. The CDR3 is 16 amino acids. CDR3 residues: CSVTGTAKFRQTEAFF. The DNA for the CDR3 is TGCAGCGTGACGGGGACAGCAAAATTCCGCCAAACTGAAGCTTTCTTT.